These T cell receptor beta chains were read from a single sample in a study of PD-L1 blockade in urothelial cancer. This table comes from immunoSEQ multiplex PCR, and its TCRdb copy is limited to in-frame clones, with some not included. This repertoire shows roughly 100,000 clones, roughly 80% found once; its top ten account for around 7.7%. Material: PBMCs, obtained around atezolizumab (anti-PD-L1) treatment. All receptors come from a man aged 65 to 79 with urothelial cancer. Both conserved end residues are trimmed from each CDR3. Clone sizes are given selectively: once, few, many, or a class where the clone is expanded.

V: TRBV19
J: TRBJ2-7
size: .
CDR3: ASSMYGREAYEQY

V: TRBV5-4
J: TRBJ2-7
size: once
CDR3: ASSPGGQADEQY

V: TRBV2
J: TRBJ2-1
size: .
CDR3: ASSVEYNEQF

V: TRBV18
J: TRBJ2-1
size: .
CDR3: ASSLRGDGNEQF

V: TRBV18
J: TRBJ1-2
size: .
CDR3: ASSPRGANYGYT

V: TRBV28
J: TRBJ2-5
size: .
CDR3: ASSLPSQETQY

V: TRBV4-3
J: TRBJ2-2
size: once
CDR3: ASSQGTGSGLAAPGELF

V: TRBV9
J: TRBJ2-1
size: .
CDR3: ASSVVDLTYNEQF

V: TRBV28
J: TRBJ2-1
size: .
CDR3: ASTTTGRAVGF

V: TRBV30
J: TRBJ2-5
size: once
CDR3: AWRDRGRETQY

V: TRBV5-4
J: TRBJ2-5
size: .
CDR3: ASSLAGGQTQY

V: TRBV4-1
J: TRBJ1-2
size: .
CDR3: ASSHPAAGGGYT

V: TRBV19
J: TRBJ2-1
size: .
CDR3: ASSKVSSGGLEEQF

V: TRBV5-6
J: TRBJ2-1
size: .
CDR3: ASSFRVYNEQF

V: TRBV5-4
J: TRBJ1-1
size: few
CDR3: ASSLNNRVDTEAF

V: TRBV7-2
J: TRBJ1-5
size: .
CDR3: ASSGGFYSNQPQH

V: TRBV7-9
J: TRBJ2-1
size: .
CDR3: ASSRTSGIHNEQF

V: TRBV18
J: TRBJ1-4
size: .
CDR3: ASSPTTGLNEKLF

V: TRBV12-5
J: TRBJ2-2
size: few
CDR3: ASGLWTGNTGELF

V: TRBV7-2
J: TRBJ2-2
size: .
CDR3: ASSSRTSNTGELF

V: TRBV18
J: TRBJ2-7
size: .
CDR3: ASSPPGIRYEQY

V: TRBV11-2
J: TRBJ2-1
size: .
CDR3: ASSLLQDRAPYNEQF

V: TRBV7-2
J: TRBJ1-5
size: .
CDR3: ASSLVGGPDVAQH

V: TRBV7-8
J: TRBJ2-1
size: .
CDR3: ASSFRSGRNNNEQF

V: TRBV7-6
J: TRBJ2-3
size: .
CDR3: ASSYRPGQTADTQY

V: TRBV19
J: TRBJ1-3
size: once
CDR3: ASSPRYTGNTIY

V: TRBV7-2
J: TRBJ1-2
size: .
CDR3: ASSLGQGAGYT

V: TRBV4-2
J: TRBJ1-4
size: .
CDR3: ASSHPTGGNEKLF

V: TRBV4-1
J: TRBJ2-1
size: .
CDR3: ASSHRTGLEQF

V: TRBV7-7
J: TRBJ2-5
size: .
CDR3: ASSLQPGQKETQY

V: TRBV7-9
J: TRBJ1-1
size: few
CDR3: ASSLSGGGVRNTEAF

V: TRBV7-9
J: TRBJ2-2
size: .
CDR3: ASSLRDTNTGELF

V: TRBV28
J: TRBJ2-2
size: .
CDR3: ASSPSGQTTGELF

V: TRBV6-5
J: TRBJ1-1
size: .
CDR3: ASSYSFGGSTEAF

V: TRBV19
J: TRBJ1-4
size: .
CDR3: ASSSLRDRGTNEKLF

V: TRBV19
J: TRBJ1-1
size: .
CDR3: ASRWTGGGTEAF

V: TRBV6-5
J: TRBJ2-1
size: .
CDR3: ASRTEGTYNEQF

V: TRBV11-1
J: TRBJ1-1
size: .
CDR3: ASSLIEENTEAF

V: TRBV27
J: TRBJ2-1
size: few
CDR3: ASSPTGTVNNEQF

V: TRBV15
J: TRBJ2-6
size: .
CDR3: ATSRATSYNPGANVLT

V: TRBV14
J: TRBJ2-7
size: .
CDR3: ASSPGPGAYEQY

V: TRBV5-1
J: TRBJ2-5
size: .
CDR3: ASSTGTGRYQETQY

V: TRBV5-4
J: TRBJ1-2
size: .
CDR3: ASSTDRIGPNGYT

V: TRBV19
J: TRBJ1-4
size: .
CDR3: ASGTATNEKLF

V: TRBV5-1
J: TRBJ2-2
size: once
CDR3: ASSLATANTGELF

V: TRBV19
J: TRBJ1-2
size: .
CDR3: ASSIGSVGNYGYT

V: TRBV6-4
J: TRBJ2-6
size: .
CDR3: ASSDLGQGGGAGANVLT

V: TRBV5-8
J: TRBJ1-2
size: .
CDR3: ASSRTGPYGYT

V: TRBV7-2
J: TRBJ2-1
size: .
CDR3: ASSFGGRNEQF